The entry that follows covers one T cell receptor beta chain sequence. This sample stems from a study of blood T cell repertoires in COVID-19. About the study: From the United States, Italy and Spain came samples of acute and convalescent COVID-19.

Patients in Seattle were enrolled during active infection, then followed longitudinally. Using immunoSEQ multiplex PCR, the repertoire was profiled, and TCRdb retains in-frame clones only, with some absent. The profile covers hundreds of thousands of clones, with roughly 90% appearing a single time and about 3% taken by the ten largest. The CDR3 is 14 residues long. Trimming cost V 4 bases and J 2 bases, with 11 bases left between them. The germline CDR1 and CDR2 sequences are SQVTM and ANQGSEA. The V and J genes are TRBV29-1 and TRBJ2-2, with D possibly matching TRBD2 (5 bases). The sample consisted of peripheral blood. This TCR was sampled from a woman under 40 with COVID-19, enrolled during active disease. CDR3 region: CSVVGVGNTGELFF. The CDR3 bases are TGCAGCGTTGTCGGGGTAGGAAACACCGGGGAGCTGTTTTTT.